This T cell receptor beta chain was identified in a study of read filtering for tumor transcriptome and immune sequencing. The study, taken as a whole, reports: RNA-seq captured clonotypes less deeply and reliably than IR-seq.

Trimming left V 1 base short and J 0 bases short, with 10 bases between. CDR3 length equals 17 residues. Germline CDR1 and CDR2: SGHAT and FQNNGV. Molecular barcoded adaptors covering alpha/delta and beta/gamma chains were used on about 0.4 ug RNA. MiXCR, run by TCRdb on the reads, gives a single entry per CDR3 protein. The data show fewer than 150,000 distinct CDR3 sequences, over 10% seen once. This clonotype was recorded at least ten times. Antigen specificity is unknown. The clonotype comes from a donor at least 40 years old with multiple myeloma. Material: a population of CD138-negative cells sorted from bone marrow. The chain joins TRBV11-2 to TRBJ2-6; no clear D. The CDR3, as DNA: TGTGCCAGCAGCTTAGCGGAACATTACTCTGGGGCCAACGTCCTGACTTTC. This gives the protein CASSLAEHYSGANVLTF.